The 24 T cell receptor beta chains in this list originate from one sample, sequenced in a study of metastatic and nonmetastatic thyroid tumors. There were no patients who had received any treatment before thyroid surgery. TCRdb recomputed clones from the PCR reads via MiXCR. This sample carries some 33,000 clones, 20% to 25% of them seen once, and the ten largest clones take 3%. Sequencing used tumor tissue. These receptors were obtained from a male donor with papillary thyroid cancer or a benign thyroid nodule (not recorded which). Some clones in this sample may be carry-over from other donors' samples.

As to this clone: At one boundary the junction diverges from the germline segment, which might be a read error. J is TRBJ2-5 and V is TRBV7-9; D ambiguous. The germline V gene has CDR1 SEHNR and CDR2 FQNEAQ (reference sequence). This CDR3 is 14 amino acids long. The CDR3 reads CASSVAGRQETQYF. The CDR3 DNA reads as TGTGCCAGCAGCGTAGCAGGTCGGCAAGAGACCCAGTACTTC.

By share, this clone counts as medium-sized (0.01 to 0.1%). J is TRBJ2-1 and V is TRBV6-2 or TRBV6-3, with 7 bases fitting TRBD2. The junction had 7 bases not matched to a gene; V was cut back by 6 bases and J by 5 bases. This CDR3 has 14 residues. Germline values: CDR1 MNHEY, CDR2 SVGEGT. CDR3 protein: CASRGLSSHNEQFF. CDR3 in DNA: TGTGCCAGCAGGGGACTAAGCTCTCACAATGAGCAGTTCTTC.

The genes are TRBV6-1 and TRBJ1-1, with D maybe TRBD1 (6 bases). CDR1 MNHNS and CDR2 SASEGT come from the germline V gene. This CDR3 contains 13 residues. The V gene lost 6 bases and the J gene lost 4 bases, with 12 bases spanning the gap. CDR3 nucleotide sequence: TGTGCCAGCAGGGAGGGGGTTCCCACTGAAGCTTTCTTT. Its translation is CASREGVPTEAFF.

The chain employs TRBV27 and TRBJ2-1, with no clear D. The CDR3 covers 12 residues. The V and J ends lost 5 bases and 7 bases respectively, with 9 bases between them. Germline values: CDR1 MNHEY, CDR2 SMNVEV (reference sequence). The chain's CDR3 is CASSRLQNEQFF. For the CDR3, the DNA is TGTGCCAGCAGTAGACTCCAAAATGAGCAGTTCTTC.

There are many counts of this clone. This clone may be a read error of a much larger clone one base away. The genes are TRBV5-4 and TRBJ2-7, with TRBD1 matching 11 bases. The CDR3 totals 13 residues. The germline V gene has CDR1 SGHNT and CDR2 YYREEE (reference sequence). CDR3 protein: CASSLDRGLGQYF. CDR3 nucleotide sequence: TGTGCCAGCAGTTTGGACAGGGGGCTCGGGCAGTACTTC.

Comments on this clone: This may be a read error, as it is one base from a much larger clone. This chain joins TRBV5-4 and TRBJ2-1, with 8 bases lining up with TRBD2. The V and J ends lost 2 bases and 5 bases, in that order; junction bases with no gene match: 6. The CDR3 consists of 15 residues. The germline gives CDR1 SGHNT, CDR2 YYREEE (reference sequence). The CDR3 spells CASSFGGRYHNEQFF. The CDR3, as DNA: TGTGCCAGCAGCTTCGGCGGGAGGTACCACAATGAGCAGTTCTTC.

This clone has a count of ten or more. This sample also contains other DNA sequences that code for the same CDR3. The chain links TRBV19 to TRBJ1-3; 7 bases are shared with TRBD1. CDR3 size: 14 residues. The trim removed 4 bases at V and 0 bases at J, leaving 0 bases unmatched. CDR1 and CDR2 (germline): LNHDA, SQIVND (reference sequence). This CDR3 is CASSRDSSGNTIYF. CDR3 nucleotide sequence: TGTGCCAGTAGTAGGGACAGCTCTGGAAACACCATATATTTT.

This clone came up many times. The chain is built from TRBV4-2 and TRBJ2-7; 9 bases align to TRBD1. The junction had 7 bases not matched to a gene; V was cut back by 0 bases and J by 4 bases. The CDR3 is 16 amino acids. The V gene's germline CDR1 is LGHNA and CDR2 YNFKEQ. The CDR3 spells CASSQDTRDREYEQYF. CDR3 in DNA: TGTGCCAGCAGCCAAGATACCCGGGACAGGGAATACGAGCAGTACTTC.

This clone has more than one count but fewer than ten. The chain joins TRBV6-2 or TRBV6-3 to TRBJ2-4; D ambiguous. Germline values: CDR1 MNHEY, CDR2 SVGEGT. The CDR3 runs 18 residues. V lost 6 bases and J 0 bases, leaving 21 bases between the germline ends. The CDR3 region is CASRPIQLAHLAKNIQYF. The DNA of the CDR3 is TGTGCCAGCAGACCAATACAGTTAGCACATCTAGCCAAAAACATTCAGTACTTC.

This clone was seen repeatedly, ten times or more. This chain joins TRBV27 and TRBJ1-4, with 7 bases aligning to TRBD1. The length of the CDR3 is 14 residues. V shed 2 bases and J 8 bases; nucleotides not matched to a gene: 5. The germline gives CDR1 MNHEY, CDR2 SMNVEV (reference sequence). Here the CDR3 DNA reads TGTGCCAGCAGTTTAACAGGGGTAGGCGAAAAACTGTTTTTT. Amino acid sequence: CASSLTGVGEKLFF.

This clone appeared a few times. The chain has TRBV6-1 and TRBJ1-1; D is ambiguous. The CDR3 has 12 amino acids. Deletions cut 3 bases from V and 8 bases from J, with 10 bases between. Looked up from germline, CDR1 is MNHNS and CDR2 is SASEGT. CDR3 region: CASSDPGSEAFF. CDR3 nucleotide sequence: TGTGCCAGCAGTGATCCCGGTTCAGAAGCTTTCTTT.

The DNA of the CDR3 is TGTGCCAGCAGCGTGGGACAGGGGAATTCACCCCTCCACTTT. Protein product: CASSVGQGNSPLHF. The rearrangement uses TRBV9 and TRBJ1-6, with 10 bases lining up with TRBD1. V trimming: 2 bases; J trimming: 7 bases; junction bases outside the gene matches: 0. CDR3 length: 14 amino acids. The germline gives CDR1 SGDLS, CDR2 YYNGEE.

At least ten counts were recorded for this clone. This CDR3 reads CATQDRPATNEKLFF. The CDR3 DNA reads TGTGCCACTCAGGACAGACCTGCAACTAATGAAAAACTGTTTTTT. This chain connects TRBV19 to TRBJ1-4; D possibly corresponds to TRBD1 (6 bases). Per the germline V gene, CDR1 is LNHDA and CDR2 is SQIVND (reference sequence). CDR3 length: 15 amino acids. Trimming left V 10 bases short and J 0 bases short, with 15 bases between. Full variable domain (missing parts from reference TRBV19 and TRBJ1-4): DGGITQSPKYLFRKEGQNVTLSCEQNLNHDAMYWYRQDPGQGLRLIYYSQIVNDFQKGDIAEGYSVSREKKESFPLTVTSAQKNPTAFYLCATQDRPATNEKLFFGSGTQLSVL.

The chain uses TRBV5-1 and TRBJ2-7; no reliable D call. In germline, CDR1 is SGHRS, CDR2 YFSETQ. This CDR3 is built from 11 residues. V lost 4 bases, J lost 7 bases, and 9 bases lay in between. The CDR3 nucleotides are TGCGCCAGCAGCGCCTCGGGTGAGCAGTACTTC. The encoded protein is CASSASGEQYF. Using reference TRBV5-1 and TRBJ2-7 for the parts outside the CDR3, the full variable domain is KAGVTQTPRYLIKTRGQQVTLSCSPISGHRSVSWYQQTPGQGLQFLFEYFSETQRNKGNFPGRFSGRQFSNSRSEMNVSTLELGDSALYLCASSASGEQYFGPGTRLTVT.

This clone was counted once. The chain is built from TRBV5-1 and TRBJ2-5; D tentatively reads TRBD1 or TRBD2 (5 bases each). The germline V gene has CDR1 SGHRS and CDR2 YFSETQ. Trimming removed 0 bases at V and 5 bases at J, with 20 bases between. This CDR3 contains 17 residues. CDR3 nucleotide sequence: TGCGCCAGCAGCTTGGAAAGGGCAGGGACGGTTTGGGAGACCCAGTACTTC. Protein: CASSLERAGTVWETQYF.

In this sample, this clone turned up many times. The DNA of the CDR3 is TGCAGCGTTGGGATCGAACAGGGTGGGACCCAGTACTTC. Translation gives CSVGIEQGGTQYF. The J gene is TRBJ2-5, the V gene TRBV29-1, with D maybe TRBD1 (6 bases). There are 13 residues in the CDR3. The germline V gene has CDR1 SQVTM and CDR2 ANQGSEA. V was shortened by 4 bases and J by 7 bases, with 16 bases between the two germline ends.

This clone rates as medium-sized. This chain connects TRBV6-6 to TRBJ2-7, with 9 bases identical to TRBD2. CDR3 length: 17 residues. Trimming removed 2 bases from V and 1 base from J; junction bases left unmatched: 9. Germline CDR1 and CDR2: MNHNY and SVGAGI (reference sequence). The CDR3 here is CASSYVISGSSSYEQYF. CDR3 nucleotide sequence: TGTGCCAGCAGTTACGTAATTAGCGGGAGCTCTTCCTACGAGCAGTACTTC.

This clone is termed medium-sized. V usage is TRBV20-1 and J usage is TRBJ2-3, with D possibly TRBD2 on 5 matching bases. This CDR3 is built from 14 residues. Between the trimmed V and J ends, which lost 5 bases and 6 bases, there was a span of 18 bases. CDR1 DFQATT and CDR2 SNEGSKA come from the germline V gene (reference sequence). The DNA for the CDR3 is TGCAGTGCTGTCATGGCGCGGGCCGCCGATACGCAGTATTTT. Protein: CSAVMARAADTQYF.

The J gene is TRBJ2-1, the V gene TRBV6-1, with TRBD1 as a possible D gene (6 bases). The CDR3 contains 16 residues. Germline CDR1 reads MNHNS; CDR2 reads SASEGT. V lost 1 base, J lost 4 bases, and 14 bases lay in between. The CDR3 reads CASSEDPQGIYNEQFF. Written as DNA, the CDR3 is TGTGCCAGCAGTGAAGATCCGCAGGGGATTTACAATGAGCAGTTCTTC.

There are many counts of this clone. Possible read error: a much larger clone is one base away. Other DNA sequences in the sample encode the same CDR3. This rearrangement joins TRBV2 to TRBJ2-3; TRBD2 agrees at 7 bases. There are 12 residues in the CDR3. V was pared by 5 bases and J by 6 bases, with 2 bases of the junction left unmatched. Germline V gene sequence: CDR1 SNHLY, CDR2 FYNNEI. The CDR3 loop reads CASSSGTDTQYF. CDR3 bases: TGTGCCAGCAGTAGCGGGACGGATACGCAGTATTTT.

This clone was seen many times. The V and J genes are TRBV10-2 and TRBJ2-4; the match to TRBD2 covers 8 bases. Germline V gene data show CDR1 as WSHSY and CDR2 as SAAADI. This CDR3 spans 15 amino acids. V lost 3 bases to trimming and J lost 2 bases; unmatched junction nucleotides: 3. The CDR3 bases are TGCGCCAGCAGTGAACTAGCGGAGACCAAAAACATTCAGTACTTC. It encodes CASSELAETKNIQYF.

This clone is medium-sized. This chain joins TRBV28 and TRBJ1-1; D call uncertain. The CDR3 is 11 residues long. The germline V and J ends were trimmed by 6 bases and 4 bases, with 6 bases remaining between them. The germline V gene encodes CDR1 MDHEN and CDR2 SYDVKM. CDR3 protein: CASRKSTEAFF. The CDR3 nucleotides read TGTGCCAGCAGAAAGAGCACTGAAGCTTTCTTT.

By sample share, this clone is medium-sized. The rearrangement links TRBV6-6 to TRBJ1-6, with a weak D call TRBD1 (5 bases). Trimming pared 0 bases from V and 7 bases from J, leaving 16 bases between. CDR1 is MNHNY, CDR2 SVGAGI, per germline (reference sequence). This CDR3 has 17 amino acids. This chain's CDR3 is CASSYSTRELANSPLHF. CDR3 nucleotide sequence: TGTGCCAGCAGTTACTCGACCAGGGAGCTTGCAAATTCACCCCTCCACTTT.

This clone came up many times. Other DNA sequences in the same sample also yield this CDR3. The rearrangement links TRBV5-1 to TRBJ2-7; D gene uncertain. This CDR3 region has 15 residues. The V end was cut by 4 bases, the J end by 7 bases, with 21 bases between. Germline-derived CDR1 and CDR2 are SGHRS and YFSETQ. CDR3 sequence: CASSAADIRSGEQYF. The DNA for the CDR3 is TGCGCCAGCAGCGCCGCAGACATCCGCTCTGGGGAGCAGTACTTC.